This entry lists 32 T cell receptor beta chains sequenced from one sample in a study of identical twins. MiXCR was run by TCRdb on the 5' RACE reads, yielding one entry per CDR3 protein. The sample holds some 790,000 distinct CDR3 sequences, 15% to 20% seen once. These sequences were also reported in another study, on T cells expressing NK-cell markers.

Sequencing was performed on PBMCs. These receptors came from a woman between 18 and 30 years old in good health.

The rearrangement links TRBV6-5 to TRBJ2-2; D ambiguous. The CDR3 consists of 15 residues. In germline, CDR1 is MNHEY, CDR2 SVGAGI. Trimming removed 6 bases at V and 5 bases at J, with 16 bases between. The CDR3 coding sequence is TGTGCCAGCAGATTACCGGGCCTCCGGACCGGGGAGCTGTTTTTT. It translates to CASRLPGLRTGELFF.

The chain is built from TRBV25-1 and TRBJ2-1, with 12 nucleotides matching TRBD2. J was trimmed by 6 bases and V by 3 bases; bases with no gene match: 18. The CDR3 loop spans 20 amino acids. Germline V gene sequence: CDR1 MGHDK, CDR2 SYGVNS. The CDR3 region is CASSDWIMGILAGGGNEQFF. CDR3 sequence (DNA): TGTGCCAGCAGTGATTGGATAATGGGAATACTAGCGGGAGGTGGCAATGAGCAGTTCTTC.

The chain combines TRBV19 with TRBJ2-1, with 9 bases matching TRBD2. The CDR3 has 14 residues. The germline CDR1 and CDR2 sequences are LNHDA and SQIVND (reference sequence). The ends lost 1 base at V and 7 bases at J; junction bases unmatched: 2. The CDR3 nucleotides are TGTGCCAGTAGTATAGTCCTAGCGGGGAATGAGCAGTTCTTC. It is translated as CASSIVLAGNEQFF.

V usage is TRBV11-2 and J usage is TRBJ2-7; D gene uncertain. The CDR3 is made up of 14 amino acids. Germline CDR1 and CDR2: SGHAT and FQNNGV. The V gene lost 8 bases and the J gene lost 2 bases, with 16 bases spanning the gap. The CDR3 nucleotides are TGTGCCAGCTCCTTGGGGAACAGCCCCTACGAGCAGTACTTC. It translates to CASSLGNSPYEQYF.

As regards this clonotype: Germline and junction disagree at one end, which may indicate a read error. The chain carries TRBV7-7 and TRBJ2-5, with a tentative D call TRBD1 (6 bases). This CDR3 contains 15 residues. Germline CDR1 is SSHAT and CDR2 is FNYEAQ (reference sequence). The CDR3 nucleotides are TGTGCTAGCAGCTTATATGGGGGCATGGAAGAGACCCAGTACTTC. Its translation is CASSLYGGMEETQYF.

In this sample, this clonotype turned up many times. CDR3 sequence reads: CSATPLQGNHNEQFF. Here the CDR3 DNA reads TGCAGTGCTACCCCGCTACAGGGAAACCACAATGAGCAGTTCTTC. This chain joins TRBV20-1 and TRBJ2-1, with D tentatively TRBD1 (6 bases). CDR3 size: 15 residues. V shed 4 bases and J shed 5 bases, with 18 bases lying between them. Looked up from germline, CDR1 is DFQATT and CDR2 is SNEGSKA (reference sequence).

The chain has TRBV20-1 and TRBJ2-7, with a weak D call TRBD2 (7 bases). Germline CDR1 reads DFQATT; CDR2 reads SNEGSKA (reference sequence). The CDR3 runs 19 residues. Trimming left V 2 bases short and J 0 bases short, with 26 bases between. This CDR3 is CSARIHEGGTPVSSYEQYF. The CDR3 DNA is TGCAGTGCTAGAATCCACGAGGGGGGGACACCTGTGAGCTCCTACGAGCAGTACTTC.

This clonotype occurred a few times. The chain has TRBV5-6 and TRBJ1-2; D remains ambiguous. This CDR3 has 13 residues. Germline loops: CDR1 SGHDT, CDR2 YYEEEE. V was trimmed by 0 bases and J by 5 bases, leaving 8 bases between them. In DNA form, the CDR3 reads TGTGCCAGCAGCTTGGCACCTACGTATGGCTACACCTTC. Translating gives CASSLAPTYGYTF.

The chain combines TRBV12-3 or TRBV12-4 with TRBJ2-1; D is undetermined. Trimming stripped 5 bases from V and 0 bases from J, with 14 bases between. The CDR3 loop spans 16 amino acids. Here the CDR3 reads CASSPLATSSYNEQFF. The CDR3 region has the DNA TGTGCCAGCAGTCCCCTCGCGACGAGCTCCTACAATGAGCAGTTCTTC.

The chain joins TRBV7-6 to TRBJ1-5, with D possibly being TRBD1 (6 bases). The CDR3 spans 15 residues. CDR1 SGHVS and CDR2 FNYEAQ come from the germline V gene. Trimming took off 2 bases at V and 4 bases at J, with 12 bases between the two ends. The CDR3 DNA reads TGTGCCAGCAGCTTAACGTGGCAGGGGAATCAGCCCCAGCATTTT. Its protein is CASSLTWQGNQPQHF.

The rearrangement uses TRBV3-1 and TRBJ2-2, with TRBD2 identical over 9 bases. Germline assignment: CDR1 LGHDT and CDR2 YNNKEL (reference sequence). The length of the CDR3 is 17 residues. V lost 4 bases to trimming and J lost 3 bases; unmatched junction nucleotides: 9. CDR3 coding DNA: TGTGCCAGCAGCCTTTGGTGGTCTAGCGGGGACACCGGGGAGCTGTTTTTT. Residues: CASSLWWSSGDTGELFF.

V gene TRBV20-1 combines with J gene TRBJ1-2, with D perhaps TRBD1 (5 bases). Trimming took off 5 bases at V and 9 bases at J, with 16 bases between the two ends. The CDR3 sequence is 12 residues long. CDR1 DFQATT and CDR2 SNEGSKA come from the germline V gene (reference sequence). CDR3 DNA: TGCAGTGCTCTAAGGGACGGCGGTAGCTACACCTTC. Translating gives CSALRDGGSYTF.

In this sample, this clonotype turned up a few times. The V call is TRBV20-1, the J call TRBJ1-5, with unresolved D. Germline assignment: CDR1 DFQATT and CDR2 SNEGSKA (reference sequence). The CDR3 covers 14 residues. Trimming pared 3 bases from V and 3 bases from J, leaving 12 bases between. The chain's CDR3 is CSASLVGHNQPQHF. The CDR3 DNA reads TGCAGTGCTAGTTTGGTCGGTCACAATCAGCCCCAGCATTTT.

There are a few counts of this clonotype. J is TRBJ2-1 and V is TRBV20-1; D not resolved. Germline CDR1 DFQATT, CDR2 SNEGSKA (reference sequence). The CDR3 spans 13 residues. Trimming shortened V by 3 bases and J by 9 bases, and 15 bases separated the two germline ends. CDR3 protein: CSASSGASGEQFF. The DNA for the CDR3 is TGCAGTGCTAGTTCTGGCGCGTCCGGTGAGCAGTTCTTC.

This clonotype was seen only a few times. This chain connects TRBV2 to TRBJ2-3; a weak D match, TRBD2 (5 bases). This CDR3 has 12 amino acids. CDR1 SNHLY and CDR2 FYNNEI come from the germline V gene. V lost 11 bases, J lost 4 bases, and 13 bases lay in between. The CDR3 protein is CARESEADTQYF. The CDR3 coding sequence is TGTGCCCGAGAGTCGGAGGCAGATACGCAGTATTTT.

The J gene is TRBJ2-6, the V gene TRBV6-5, with D unclear. V lost 0 bases and J 1 base, leaving 7 bases between the germline ends. Germline lookup yields CDR1 MNHEY and CDR2 SVGAGI. The CDR3 totals 16 residues. The CDR3 DNA reads as TGTGCCAGCAGTTACTCGGCGCAGTCTGGGGCCAACGTCCTGACTTTC. It yields the protein CASSYSAQSGANVLTF.

The chain is built from TRBV5-1 and TRBJ2-7; TRBD1 matches at 9 bases. The CDR3 totals 18 residues. Looked up from germline, CDR1 is SGHRS and CDR2 is YFSETQ. Trimming removed 4 bases from V and 2 bases from J; junction bases left unmatched: 16. Here the CDR3 DNA reads TGCGCCAGCAGCCATATCACTAGCCGGGACAGGGCTACCTACGAGCAGTACTTC. It specifies CASSHITSRDRATYEQYF. Full variable domain (remainder filled in from reference TRBV5-1 and TRBJ2-7): KAGVTQTPRYLIKTRGQQVTLSCSPISGHRSVSWYQQTPGQGLQFLFEYFSETQRNKGNFPGRFSGRQFSNSRSEMNVSTLELGDSALYLCASSHITSRDRATYEQYFGPGTRLTVT.

The V call is TRBV5-6, the J call TRBJ1-1; weak D call: TRBD1 (5 bases). Per germline, CDR1 SGHDT and CDR2 YYEEEE. There are 16 residues in the CDR3. Between the trimmed V and J ends, which lost 2 bases and 0 bases, there was a span of 14 bases. The CDR3 sequence: CASSLDQGNLNTEAFF. CDR3 nucleotides: TGTGCCAGCAGCTTAGATCAGGGTAACTTGAACACTGAAGCTTTCTTT.

The chain carries TRBV10-3 and TRBJ2-7; the match to TRBD2 covers 9 bases. CDR1 ENHRY and CDR2 SYGVKD come from the germline V gene. V shed 6 bases, J shed 4 bases, and the junction held 7 bases outside the gene matches. The CDR3 consists of 14 residues. The CDR3 DNA sequence: TGTGCCATCAGGGGTAGCGGGGGCCTTTACGAGCAGTACTTC. It specifies CAIRGSGGLYEQYF.

In this sample, this clonotype turned up a few times. The rearrangement uses TRBV3-1 and TRBJ2-1, with a possible D match to TRBD1 (6 bases). The CDR3 spans 12 residues. The V gene's germline CDR1 is LGHDT and CDR2 YNNKEL (reference sequence). Trimming stripped 11 bases from V and 4 bases from J, with 12 bases between. This CDR3 reads CAASQGYNEQFF. In DNA form, the CDR3 reads TGTGCCGCCAGCCAGGGGTACAATGAGCAGTTCTTC.

The chain is built from TRBV10-3 and TRBJ2-1; 8 bases are shared with TRBD2. Germline V gene sequence: CDR1 ENHRY, CDR2 SYGVKD. The CDR3 loop spans 15 amino acids. Trimming took 11 bases from V and 7 from J; bases not matched to a gene: 16. The CDR3 nucleotides are TGTGCCGTGGCGAAAGCTAGCGGGCGTACGAATGAGCAGTTCTTC. Protein sequence: CAVAKASGRTNEQFF.

The V gene is TRBV20-1, the J gene TRBJ2-3; 8 bases agree with TRBD1. The germline gives CDR1 DFQATT, CDR2 SNEGSKA (reference sequence). Germline trimming cut 4 bases from V and 6 bases from J; bases unmatched to any gene: 6. There are 13 residues in the CDR3. The CDR3 nucleotides are TGCAGTGCTAAGGGCAGGGGGCAGGATACGCAGTATTTT. It yields the protein CSAKGRGQDTQYF.

This clonotype was counted many times. The chain couples TRBV5-1 to TRBJ2-3; tentative D call: TRBD2 (6 bases). This CDR3 has 15 residues. CDR1 and CDR2 (germline): SGHRS, YFSETQ. Trimming cost V 2 bases and J 0 bases, with 10 bases left between them. The CDR3 nucleotides read TGCGCCAGCAGCTTTAGGGCGGGGAGCACAGATACGCAGTATTTT. This translates into CASSFRAGSTDTQYF.

The chain employs TRBV6-1 and TRBJ2-7, with a tentative D call TRBD1 (6 bases). In germline, CDR1 is MNHNS, CDR2 SASEGT. This CDR3 contains 15 residues. Trimming took off 7 bases at V and 5 bases at J, with 21 bases between the two ends. The CDR3 sequence: CASKEFSRGHDEQYF. The CDR3 DNA reads TGTGCCAGCAAGGAGTTTAGTAGGGGACACGACGAGCAGTACTTC.

This clonotype was detected only a few times. The chain combines TRBV29-1 with TRBJ2-6; a possible D gene is TRBD2 (6 bases). Trimming cost V 3 bases and J 0 bases, with 15 bases left between them. The CDR3 contains 17 residues. Germline V gene lookup returns CDR1 SQVTM and CDR2 ANQGSEA. The DNA for the CDR3 is TGCAGCGTTGAGGGAAGGGACTTTTACTCTGGGGCCAACGTCCTGACTTTC. Translating gives CSVEGRDFYSGANVLTF.

Turning to this clonotype: At one end the junction does not follow the germline gene, possibly because of a read error. V gene TRBV6-1 combines with J gene TRBJ2-7; 7 bases agree with TRBD2. In germline, CDR1 is MNHNS, CDR2 SASEGT. The CDR3 extends over 12 amino acids. CDR3 amino acids: CAGQYSGEEQYF. The CDR3 DNA sequence: TGCGCCGGGCAGTACAGCGGGGAAGAGCAGTACTTC.

This clonotype has a count of ten or more. The chain employs TRBV7-9 and TRBJ1-2; D gene unclear. The germline gives CDR1 SEHNR, CDR2 FQNEAQ (reference sequence). Trimming took 1 base from V and 8 from J, leaving 11 bases between them. The CDR3 loop spans 13 amino acids. DNA for the CDR3: TGTGCCAGCAGCTTAGTCGCGGGTCGGGGCTACACCTTC. This sequence encodes CASSLVAGRGYTF.

This clonotype was seen a handful of times. V gene TRBV12-3 or TRBV12-4 combines with J gene TRBJ2-7; D perhaps matches TRBD1 (6 bases). Trimming left V 4 bases short and J 5 bases short, with 18 bases between. This CDR3 comprises 15 residues. CDR3 nucleotides: TGTGCCAGCAGTTCTTACCGGGCAGGGGTCAACGAGCAGTACTTC. This sequence encodes CASSSYRAGVNEQYF.

This clonotype has at least ten counts. This chain links TRBV24-1 with TRBJ2-5; D gene ambiguous. V lost 5 bases and J lost 4, with 7 bases in between. The CDR3 consists of 12 residues. Germline CDR1 reads KGHDR; CDR2 reads SFDVKD. The CDR3 loop reads CATSAPGETQYF. In nucleotides, the CDR3 is TGTGCCACCAGTGCCCCTGGAGAGACCCAGTACTTC.

The rearrangement links TRBV7-9 to TRBJ2-5, with 8 bases identical to TRBD2. This CDR3 has 16 amino acids. Germline loops: CDR1 SEHNR, CDR2 FQNEAQ (reference sequence). V was clipped by 1 base and J by 1 base; unmatched bases: 5. The DNA of the CDR3 is TGTGCCAGCAGCTTAGGGGCTAGCGGGCCCCAAGAGACCCAGTACTTC. This translates into CASSLGASGPQETQYF.

This clonotype turned up a few times. The V and J genes are TRBV12-3 or TRBV12-4 and TRBJ1-6, with D tentatively TRBD1 (5 bases). The CDR3 sequence is 13 residues long. V shed 4 bases and J shed 15 bases, with 16 bases lying between them. The CDR3 protein is CASSYGGFMVLHF. The CDR3 region has the DNA TGTGCCAGCAGTTATGGGGGGTTCATGGTCCTCCACTTT.

This clonotype appeared a few times. V usage is TRBV7-3 and J usage is TRBJ2-3; the match to TRBD2 covers 14 bases. Losses at the gene ends were 7 bases for V and 2 bases for J; bases not matched to a gene: 5. In germline, CDR1 is SGHTA, CDR2 FQGTGA. This CDR3 is 16 amino acids long. The CDR3 sequence: CASTPTSGGATDTQYF. CDR3 DNA sequence: TGTGCCAGCACCCCGACTAGCGGGGGGGCCACAGATACGCAGTATTTT.